The TCR beta chain under discussion was sequenced for a study of CD4+ T cells in melanoma. Study results and limitations: A reported correlation linked neoantigen-specific CD4+ T cells to CD8+, macrophage and B cell function. Reportedly, melanoma neoantigen-specific CD4+ T cells showed varied differentiation states.

Trimming left V 4 bases short and J 10 bases short, with 16 bases between. Germline V gives CDR1 SGHTA, CDR2 FQGNSA. The CDR3 is made up of 13 amino acids. Turning to this clone: As yet, its antigen is unknown.

Only in-frame clones appear in the TCRdb table, and some are missing; sequencing was by immunoSEQ multiplex PCR. Among fewer than 15,000 clones listed, about 74% were seen once. Input material: cells from a culture (not recorded whether cultured in vitro). This sequence joins TRBV7-2 and TRBJ1-1, with D perhaps TRBD1 (6 bases). This TCR was sampled from a human donor with melanoma. The CDR3 DNA sequence: TGTGCCAGCAGCTCGCGAGATGGGACACCAGCTTTCTTT. Protein sequence: CASSSRDGTPAFF.